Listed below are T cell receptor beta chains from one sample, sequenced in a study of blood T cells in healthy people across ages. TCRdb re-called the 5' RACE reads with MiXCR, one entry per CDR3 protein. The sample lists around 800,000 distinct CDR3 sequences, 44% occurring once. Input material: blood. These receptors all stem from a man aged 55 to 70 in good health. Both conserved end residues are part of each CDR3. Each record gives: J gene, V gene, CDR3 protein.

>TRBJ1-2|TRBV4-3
CASSRDRGSGYGYTF
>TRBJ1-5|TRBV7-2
CASSRDIRVDSNQPQHF
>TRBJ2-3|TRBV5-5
CASSSPDRGTDTQYF
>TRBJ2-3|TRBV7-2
CASSPKGLATDTQYF
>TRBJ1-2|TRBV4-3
CASSQHGTASKVYGYTF
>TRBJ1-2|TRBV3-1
CASSPFPTLANYGYTF
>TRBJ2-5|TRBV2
CASSAVSVAETQYF
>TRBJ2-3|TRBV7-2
CASSPGLDTQYF
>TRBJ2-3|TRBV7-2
CASSSRTSGDPRDTQYF
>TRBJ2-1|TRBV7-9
CASSPGLAGVSTLNEQFF
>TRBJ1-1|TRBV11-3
CASGPDTEAFF
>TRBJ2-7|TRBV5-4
CASSWGLGGGEQYF
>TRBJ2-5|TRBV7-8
CASSFNQGTGRKTQYF
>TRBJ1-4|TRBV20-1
CSARTLEEKLFF
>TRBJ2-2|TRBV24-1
CATSEQGLDTGELFF
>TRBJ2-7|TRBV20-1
CSARPGSGSYEQYF
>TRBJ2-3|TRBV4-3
CASSQAGTVADTQYF
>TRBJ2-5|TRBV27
CASSSGTSASRGETQYF
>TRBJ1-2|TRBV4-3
CASSQDLGLLYGYTF
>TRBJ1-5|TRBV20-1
CSARRGAEGNQPQHF
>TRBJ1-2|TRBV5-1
CASRPGTTNYGYTF
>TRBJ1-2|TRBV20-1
CSAREAGRDSGYTF
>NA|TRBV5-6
CASSGWTSGDRSYNEQYF
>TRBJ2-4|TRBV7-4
CASSLWGVEQYF
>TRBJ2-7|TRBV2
CASSDWDRSTYEQYF
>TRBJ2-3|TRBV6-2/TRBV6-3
CASSSDRGIGTRYF
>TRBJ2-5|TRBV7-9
CASSASGQGETQYF
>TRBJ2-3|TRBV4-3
CASSQSYRTTDTQYF
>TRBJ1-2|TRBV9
CASSVADAIANYGYTF
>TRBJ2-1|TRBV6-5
CASSTRRQGRYNEQFF
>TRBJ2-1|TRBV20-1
CSASRGGGGNEQFF
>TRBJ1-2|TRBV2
CASSLGVRAAGYTF
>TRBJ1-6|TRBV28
CASRHPQGRTLHF
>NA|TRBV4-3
CASSQDWRRSETQYF
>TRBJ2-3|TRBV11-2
CASSLGSTTDTQYF
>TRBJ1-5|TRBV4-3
CASSQEDKNNQPQHF
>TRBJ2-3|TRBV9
CASSVSGATSTDTQYF
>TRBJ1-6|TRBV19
CASSIAGGDSPLHF
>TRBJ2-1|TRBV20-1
CSAQNRQGASNEQFF
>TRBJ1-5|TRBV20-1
CSARPQTRGSYWDQPQHF
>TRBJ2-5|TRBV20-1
CSAPERRGAGQYF
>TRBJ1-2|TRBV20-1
CSAPDQGRNSNYGYTF
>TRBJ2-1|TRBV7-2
CASSLPGRLGEQFF
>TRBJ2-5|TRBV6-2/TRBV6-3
CAGSGTGALTPRYEQYF
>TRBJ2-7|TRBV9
CASSPPGTGSDEQYF
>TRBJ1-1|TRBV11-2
CASSRAFAEAFF
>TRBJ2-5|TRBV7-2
CASRRDPTGPQGTQYF
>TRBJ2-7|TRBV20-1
CSATPGHTYEQYF
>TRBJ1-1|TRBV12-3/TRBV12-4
CASSRSTGGRDTEAFF
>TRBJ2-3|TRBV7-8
CASSLVWRGTSTDTQYF
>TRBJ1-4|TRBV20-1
CSGSTGSEEKLFF
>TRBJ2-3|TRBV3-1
CASSQERLAGTDTQYF
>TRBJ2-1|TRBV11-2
CGTRGGSSYNEQFF
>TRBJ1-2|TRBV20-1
CSASHSGQGINGYTF